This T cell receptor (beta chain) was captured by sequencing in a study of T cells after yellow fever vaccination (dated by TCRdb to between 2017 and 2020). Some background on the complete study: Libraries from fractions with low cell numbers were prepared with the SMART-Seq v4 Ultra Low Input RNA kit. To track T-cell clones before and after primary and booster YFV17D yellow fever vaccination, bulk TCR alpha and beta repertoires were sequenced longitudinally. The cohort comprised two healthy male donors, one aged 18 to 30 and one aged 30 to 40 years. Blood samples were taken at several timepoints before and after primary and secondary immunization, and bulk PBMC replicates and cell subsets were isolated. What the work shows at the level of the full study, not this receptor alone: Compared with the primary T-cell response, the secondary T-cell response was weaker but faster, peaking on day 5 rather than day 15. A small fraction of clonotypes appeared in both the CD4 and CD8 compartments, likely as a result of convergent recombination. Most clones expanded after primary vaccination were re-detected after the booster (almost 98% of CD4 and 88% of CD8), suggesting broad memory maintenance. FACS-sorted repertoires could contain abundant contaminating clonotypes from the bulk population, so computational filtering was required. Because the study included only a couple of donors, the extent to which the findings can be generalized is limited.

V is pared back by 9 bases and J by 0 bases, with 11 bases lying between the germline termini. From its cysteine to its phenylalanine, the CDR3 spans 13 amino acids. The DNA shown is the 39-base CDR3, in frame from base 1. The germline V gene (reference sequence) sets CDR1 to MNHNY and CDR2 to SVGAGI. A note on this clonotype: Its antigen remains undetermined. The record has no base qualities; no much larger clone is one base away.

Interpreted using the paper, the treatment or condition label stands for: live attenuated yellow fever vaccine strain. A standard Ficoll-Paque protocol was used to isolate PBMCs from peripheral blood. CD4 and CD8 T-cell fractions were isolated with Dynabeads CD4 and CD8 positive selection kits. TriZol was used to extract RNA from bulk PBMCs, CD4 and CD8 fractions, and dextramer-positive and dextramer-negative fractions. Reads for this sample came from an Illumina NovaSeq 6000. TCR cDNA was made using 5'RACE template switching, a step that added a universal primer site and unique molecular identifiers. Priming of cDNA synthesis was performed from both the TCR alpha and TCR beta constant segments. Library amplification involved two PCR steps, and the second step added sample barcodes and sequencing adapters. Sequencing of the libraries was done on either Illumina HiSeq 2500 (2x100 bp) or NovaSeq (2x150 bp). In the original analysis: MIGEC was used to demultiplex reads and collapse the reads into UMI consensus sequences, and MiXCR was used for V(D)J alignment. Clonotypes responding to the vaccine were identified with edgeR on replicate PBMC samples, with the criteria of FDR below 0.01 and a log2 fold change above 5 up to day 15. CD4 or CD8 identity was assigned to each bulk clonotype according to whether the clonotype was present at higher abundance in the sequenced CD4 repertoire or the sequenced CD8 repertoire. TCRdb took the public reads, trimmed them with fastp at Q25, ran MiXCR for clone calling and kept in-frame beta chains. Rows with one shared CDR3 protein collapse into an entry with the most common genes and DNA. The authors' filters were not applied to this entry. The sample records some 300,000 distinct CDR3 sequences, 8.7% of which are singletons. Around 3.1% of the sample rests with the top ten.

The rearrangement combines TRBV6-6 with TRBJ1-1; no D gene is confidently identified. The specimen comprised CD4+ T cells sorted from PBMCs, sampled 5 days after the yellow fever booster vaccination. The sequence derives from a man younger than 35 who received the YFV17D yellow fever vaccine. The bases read TGTGCCAGTTCCAACCCGGTGAACACTGAAGCTTTCTTT. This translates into CASSNPVNTEAFF.